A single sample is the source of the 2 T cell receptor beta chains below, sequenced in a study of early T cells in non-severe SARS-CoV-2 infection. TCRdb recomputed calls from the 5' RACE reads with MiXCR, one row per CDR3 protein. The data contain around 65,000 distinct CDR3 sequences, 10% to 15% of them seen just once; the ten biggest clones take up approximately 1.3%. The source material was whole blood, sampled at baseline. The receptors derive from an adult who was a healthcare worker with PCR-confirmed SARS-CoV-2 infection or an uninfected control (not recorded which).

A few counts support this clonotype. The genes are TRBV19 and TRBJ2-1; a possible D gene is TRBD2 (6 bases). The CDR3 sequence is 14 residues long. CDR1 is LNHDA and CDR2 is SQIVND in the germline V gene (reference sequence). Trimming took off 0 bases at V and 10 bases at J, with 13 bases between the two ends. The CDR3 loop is CASSIEGGGIEQFF. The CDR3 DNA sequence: TGTGCCAGTAGTATAGAGGGAGGCGGAATCGAGCAGTTCTTC.

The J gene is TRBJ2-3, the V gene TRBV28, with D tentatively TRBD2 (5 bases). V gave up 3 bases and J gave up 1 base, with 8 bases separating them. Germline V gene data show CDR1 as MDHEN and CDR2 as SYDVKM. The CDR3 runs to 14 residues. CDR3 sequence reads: CASSFLSGTDTQYF. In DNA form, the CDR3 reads TGTGCCAGCAGTTTCCTTAGCGGCACAGATACGCAGTATTTT. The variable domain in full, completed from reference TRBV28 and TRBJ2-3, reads DVKVTQSSRYLVKRTGEKVFLECVQDMDHENMFWYRQDPGLGLRLIYFSYDVKMKEKGDIPEGYSVSREKKERFSLILESASTNQTSMYLCASSFLSGTDTQYFGPGTRLTVL.